The T cell receptor beta chain described here comes from a study of blood T cell repertoires in COVID-19. Under the authors' procedure: Researchers report that nucleated cell counts were estimated from reference gene primer amplification. Sequencing used immunoSEQ multiplex PCR; TCRdb keeps in-frame clones, though not all of them. The V and J calls and clone size were taken over from that table, and D and trimming were inferred from the DNA. This table holds some 50,000 clones, around 86% found once. This CDR3 has 15 residues. The V gene lost 0 bases and the J gene lost 1 base, with 10 bases spanning the gap. Per germline, CDR1 SGHRS and CDR2 YFSETQ.

V and J are TRBV5-1 and TRBJ1-1; weak D call: TRBD1 (6 bases). This clonotype originated in a man aged 35-49 years with active COVID-19. The sequencing input was peripheral blood. The CDR3 sequence is CASSLVGGPNTEAFF. In nucleotides, the CDR3 is TGCGCCAGCAGCTTGGTGGGGGGGCCGAACACTGAAGCTTTCTTT.